A single sample is the source of the 8 T cell receptor beta chains below, sequenced in a study of cytomegalovirus exposure and HLA in healthy donors. The PCR employed 60 Vbeta primers together with 13 Jbeta primers. Sequencing was performed with immunoSEQ multiplex PCR; in TCRdb, only in-frame clones are kept and a portion is missing. Here the sample spans some 170,000 clones, 70% to 80% being singletons. The sequenced material came from PBMCs. These receptors all stem from a man in his sixties in good health and CMV-seronegative.

This rearrangement joins TRBV5-1 to TRBJ2-1; 12 bases match TRBD2. There are 15 residues in the CDR3. Losses at the gene ends were 3 bases for V and 4 bases for J; bases not matched to a gene: 2. Germline assignment: CDR1 SGHRS and CDR2 YFSETQ. DNA of the CDR3: TGCGCCAGCAGCTCCGGGACTAGCGGGTACAATGAGCAGTTCTTC. Translation: CASSSGTSGYNEQFF.

The V gene is TRBV10-3, the J gene TRBJ1-5; a weak D match, TRBD1 (6 bases). The CDR3 extends over 14 amino acids. Germline lookup yields CDR1 ENHRY and CDR2 SYGVKD. V was trimmed by 3 bases and J by 4 bases, leaving 10 bases between them. In DNA form, the CDR3 reads TGTGCCATCAGTGACGTTAGGGGGAATCAGCCCCAGCATTTT. Its translation is CAISDVRGNQPQHF.

This clone was counted only a few times. The V gene is TRBV5-1, the J gene TRBJ2-7, with a weak D call TRBD1 (6 bases). V was trimmed by 4 bases and J by 7 bases, leaving 18 bases between them. Germline lookup yields CDR1 SGHRS and CDR2 YFSETQ. The CDR3 covers 14 residues. The CDR3 sequence: CASSLRTDAQEQYF. As DNA, the CDR3 is TGCGCCAGCAGCCTTCGGACAGACGCCCAGGAGCAGTACTTC.

V usage is TRBV9 and J usage is TRBJ2-1; tentatively, D is TRBD2 (6 bases). Germline CDR1 and CDR2: SGDLS and YYNGEE. The V gene lost 4 bases and the J gene lost 7 bases, with 15 bases spanning the gap. The CDR3 runs 14 residues. CDR3 in amino acids: CASSPGTAANEQFF. DNA of the CDR3: TGTGCCAGCAGCCCCGGGACTGCTGCAAATGAGCAGTTCTTC. The complete variable domain, with remaining parts taken from reference TRBV9 and TRBJ2-1, reads DSGVTQTPKHLITATGQRVTLRCSPRSGDLSVYWYQQSLDQGLQFLIQYYNGEERAKGNILERFSAQQFPDLHSELNLSSLELGDSALYFCASSPGTAANEQFFGPGTRLTVL.

This clone was recorded only once. The J gene is TRBJ1-3, the V gene TRBV28; D is perhaps TRBD1 (6 bases). Per the germline V gene, CDR1 is MDHEN and CDR2 is SYDVKM. The CDR3 sequence is 16 residues long. V shed 4 bases and J shed 3 bases, with 16 bases lying between them. In DNA, the CDR3 is TGTGCCAGCAGTTCAACTTCTAACAGGGTTGGAAACACCATATATTTT. This encodes CASSSTSNRVGNTIYF. The full variable domain, with the rest looked up from reference TRBV28 and TRBJ1-3, is DVKVTQSSRYLVKRTGEKVFLECVQDMDHENMFWYRQDPGLGLRLIYFSYDVKMKEKGDIPEGYSVSREKKERFSLILESASTNQTSMYLCASSSTSNRVGNTIYFGEGSWLTVV.

This rearrangement joins TRBV27 to TRBJ2-5; 7 nucleotides align to TRBD2. The V gene's germline CDR1 is MNHEY and CDR2 SMNVEV (reference sequence). Trimming at V came to 4 bases and at J to 4 bases, leaving 3 bases not matched to a gene. This CDR3 has 13 amino acids. The CDR3 loop is CASSSIAGETQYF. The CDR3 DNA reads as TGTGCCAGCAGTTCAATAGCGGGAGAGACCCAGTACTTC.

The V and J genes are TRBV28 and TRBJ2-1; 7 bases are a match to TRBD2. V lost 5 bases, J lost 5 bases, and 9 bases stayed unmatched. Germline CDR1 is MDHEN and CDR2 is SYDVKM. This CDR3 region has 15 residues. CDR3 coding DNA: TGTGCCAGCAGTCTCTGGGAGGGGACTAACAATGAGCAGTTCTTC. This codes for CASSLWEGTNNEQFF.

The chain has TRBV2 and TRBJ2-4, with 12 bases matching TRBD2. Germline CDR1 SNHLY, CDR2 FYNNEI. The J segment lost 0 bases and the V segment lost 6 bases, leaving 9 bases of the junction unmatched. This CDR3 contains 18 residues. The DNA for the CDR3 is TGTGCCAGCAGAGAACTAGCGGGGGGTCGCCTAGCCAAAAACATTCAGTACTTC. Protein sequence: CASRELAGGRLAKNIQYF.